The 21 T cell receptor beta chains listed next were all sequenced from one sample in a study of T cells in Graves' hyperthyroidism and ophthalmopathy. RNA transcripts were the template for amplifying TCR beta CDR3 regions. When the TCR CDR3 underwent first-round RT-PCR, the HTBI primer set was used. In TCRdb, the multiplex PCR reads were re-called with MiXCR into one record per CDR3 protein. Found here are about 610,000 distinct CDR3 sequences, roughly 46% of them singletons; the top ten hold roughly 8.2%. Specimen: peripheral blood or thyroid tissue (not recorded which). These receptors came from a woman aged 18-29 years with Graves' hyperthyroidism.

There are many counts of this clonotype. The gene calls are TRBV12-3 or TRBV12-4 and TRBJ2-7; D remains ambiguous. V was trimmed by 3 bases and J by 2 bases, leaving 14 bases between them. The CDR3 is made up of 15 amino acids. This CDR3 reads CASSFRAFQPYEQYF. The CDR3 DNA follows: TGTGCCAGCAGTTTTCGCGCGTTCCAACCCTACGAGCAGTACTTC.

This clonotype appeared a single time. V and J are TRBV19 and TRBJ1-6; no clear D gene. Trimming cost V 3 bases and J 10 bases, with 16 bases left between them. CDR3 length: 15 residues. Germline CDR1 reads LNHDA; CDR2 reads SQIVND (reference sequence). Here the CDR3 reads CASSMEGNGESPLHF. The CDR3 coding sequence is TGTGCCAGTAGTATGGAGGGTAACGGGGAATCACCCCTCCACTTT.

This clonotype was seen a single time. The V call is TRBV7-2, the J call TRBJ1-4; the match to TRBD1 covers 12 bases. Unmatched junction bases numbered 8, after V lost 4 bases and J lost 11 bases. Germline-derived CDR1 and CDR2 are SGHTA and FQGNSA. This CDR3 contains 15 residues. CDR3 nucleotides: TGTGCCAGCAGCTCCCGGGACAGGGGGCTCGAGAAACTGTTTTTT. Residues: CASSSRDRGLEKLFF. The entire variable domain, with the rest obtained from reference TRBV7-2 and TRBJ1-4, is as follows: GAGVSQSPSNKVTEKGKDVELRCDPISGHTALYWYRQSLGQGLEFLIYFQGNSAPDKSGLPSDRFSAERTGGSVSTLTIQRTQQEDSAVYLCASSSRDRGLEKLFFGSGTQLSVL.

V gene TRBV10-2 combines with J gene TRBJ2-3; 7 bases fit TRBD2. With 7 bases clipped from V and 0 bases from J, the junction kept 10 bases outside the gene matches. From germline, CDR1 is WSHSY and CDR2 SAAADI. The CDR3 length is 16 residues. The DNA of the CDR3 is TGCGCCAGCACGCCTAGCGGCGGTCCTAGCACAGATACGCAGTATTTT. Translating gives CASTPSGGPSTDTQYF.

This clonotype was counted ten times or more. V is TRBV2 and J is TRBJ1-6; D not certain. Germline CDR1 is SNHLY and CDR2 is FYNNEI. This CDR3 is 14 amino acids long. V was trimmed by 5 bases and J by 7 bases, leaving 12 bases between them. The CDR3 sequence is CASSPDGINSPLHF. CDR3 DNA sequence: TGTGCCAGCAGTCCGGACGGAATAAATTCACCCCTCCACTTT.

In its sample, this clonotype was seen many times. CDR3 sequence reads: CASSLGGGEEKLFF. The CDR3 DNA is TGTGCCAGCAGCTTAGGAGGGGGAGAGGAGAAACTGTTTTTT. This rearrangement joins TRBV7-9 to TRBJ1-4; TRBD1 might be the D (6 bases). The CDR3 totals 14 residues. Germline V gene lookup returns CDR1 SEHNR and CDR2 FQNEAQ (reference sequence). V was trimmed by 1 base and J by 11 bases, leaving 14 bases between them. The variable domain in full, completed from reference TRBV7-9 and TRBJ1-4, reads DTGVSQNPRHKITKRGQNVTFRCDPISEHNRLYWYRQTLGQGPEFLTYFQNEAQLEKSRLLSDRFSAERPKGSFSTLEIQRTEQGDSAMYLCASSLGGGEEKLFFGSGTQLSVL.

The chain couples TRBV29-1 to TRBJ1-6; D gene uncertain. Germline lookup yields CDR1 SQVTM and CDR2 ANQGSEA. The CDR3 runs to 12 residues. Trimming left V 4 bases short and J 8 bases short, with 9 bases between. The CDR3 reads CSVGGRHSPLHF. CDR3 sequence (DNA): TGCAGCGTTGGAGGGCGGCATTCACCCCTCCACTTT.

The chain is built from TRBV7-2 and TRBJ1-6, with D perhaps TRBD1 (5 bases). There are 13 residues in the CDR3. Trimming stripped 6 bases from V and 14 bases from J, with 17 bases between. Germline V lookup: CDR1 SGHTA, CDR2 FQGNSA. CDR3 region: CASSLRWGRALHF. The CDR3 coding sequence is TGTGCCAGCAGTTTGCGATGGGGGAGGGCCCTCCACTTT.

V gene TRBV7-2 combines with J gene TRBJ1-5; no firm D call. This CDR3 contains 15 residues. Germline V gene lookup returns CDR1 SGHTA and CDR2 FQGNSA. Trimming removed 5 bases from V and 5 bases from J, with 16 bases in between. The CDR3 bases are TGTGCCAGCAGCCAAAGGACTAGCGGCGATCAGCCCCAGCATTTT. Translated, it gives CASSQRTSGDQPQHF.

This clonotype was detected many times. This chain's CDR3 is CATQRTTGFNEQYF. CDR3 sequence (DNA): TGTGCCACCCAGAGGACGACAGGATTCAACGAGCAGTACTTC. The chain employs TRBV19 and TRBJ2-7, with D possibly being TRBD1 (6 bases). The germline gives CDR1 LNHDA, CDR2 SQIVND (reference sequence). CDR3 length: 14 amino acids. The V and J ends lost 10 bases and 5 bases respectively, with 21 bases between them. Complete variable domain (other parts from reference TRBV19 and TRBJ2-7): DGGITQSPKYLFRKEGQNVTLSCEQNLNHDAMYWYRQDPGQGLRLIYYSQIVNDFQKGDIAEGYSVSREKKESFPLTVTSAQKNPTAFYLCATQRTTGFNEQYFGPGTRLTVT.

This clonotype was seen ten or more times. This chain joins TRBV9 and TRBJ2-7; D possibly corresponds to TRBD1 (6 bases). CDR3 size: 14 residues. V lost 4 bases to trimming and J lost 4 bases, with 15 bases between them. Per the germline V gene, CDR1 is SGDLS and CDR2 is YYNGEE. The DNA for the CDR3 is TGTGCCAGCAGCCCCAGGGACATACTTTACGAGCAGTACTTC. This sequence encodes CASSPRDILYEQYF.

CDR3 sequence: CASSVLEGGTEAFF. CDR3 nucleotides: TGTGCCAGCAGTGTCCTCGAGGGGGGCACTGAAGCTTTCTTT. The chain is built from TRBV2 and TRBJ1-1, with a possible D match to TRBD1 (6 bases). CDR3 length: 14 residues. V was cut by 4 bases and J by 4 bases, with 13 bases left in between. Looked up from germline, CDR1 is SNHLY and CDR2 is FYNNEI.

This sequence joins TRBV20-1 and TRBJ2-5; D unclear. This CDR3 has 14 amino acids. V was cut by 2 bases and J by 5 bases, with 15 bases left in between. Germline values: CDR1 DFQATT, CDR2 SNEGSKA (reference sequence). Here the CDR3 reads CSARRQAPKETQYF. CDR3 nucleotides: TGCAGTGCTAGAAGGCAGGCCCCGAAGGAGACCCAGTACTTC.

This clonotype occurred once. J is TRBJ1-2 and V is TRBV7-9; 9 positions agree with TRBD1. V lost 6 bases and J lost 2; bases outside the gene matches: 7. The CDR3 is made up of 15 amino acids. The V gene's germline CDR1 is SEHNR and CDR2 FQNEAQ (reference sequence). This chain's CDR3 is CASRPRGQGNYGYTF. The CDR3 nucleotides read TGTGCCAGCAGACCCCGGGGACAGGGCAACTATGGCTACACCTTC. Combining the CDR3 with reference TRBV7-9 and TRBJ1-2 gives the whole variable domain DTGVSQNPRHKITKRGQNVTFRCDPISEHNRLYWYRQTLGQGPEFLTYFQNEAQLEKSRLLSDRFSAERPKGSFSTLEIQRTEQGDSAMYLCASRPRGQGNYGYTFGSGTRLTVV.

The chain couples TRBV25-1 to TRBJ1-1; D is uncertain. V was shortened by 4 bases and J by 0 bases, with 15 bases between the two germline ends. Per the germline V gene, CDR1 is MGHDK and CDR2 is SYGVNS. CDR3 length equals 16 residues. The chain's CDR3 is CASSATLGSLNTEAFF. The CDR3 coding sequence is TGTGCCAGCAGTGCTACCTTGGGCAGCCTGAACACTGAAGCTTTCTTT.

This sequence joins TRBV9 and TRBJ2-4, with 7 bases identical to TRBD1. V lost 4 bases and J lost 6; bases outside the gene matches: 7. Germline CDR1 is SGDLS and CDR2 is YYNGEE. This CDR3 has 14 residues. The CDR3 DNA follows: TGTGCCAGCAGCCTCGGGACAGACCCAAACATTCAGTACTTC. It is translated as CASSLGTDPNIQYF.

The sample holds a few counts of this clonotype. The gene calls are TRBV20-1 and TRBJ2-1; D not certain. Between the trimmed V and J ends, which lost 3 bases and 4 bases, there was a span of 10 bases. CDR1 is DFQATT and CDR2 is SNEGSKA in the germline V gene (reference sequence). The CDR3 totals 13 residues. The CDR3 loop reads CSASLVVYNEQFF. CDR3 in DNA: TGCAGTGCTAGTCTGGTTGTGTACAATGAGCAGTTCTTC.

This sequence joins TRBV5-4 and TRBJ2-7, with no clear D. CDR1 and CDR2 (germline): SGHNT, YYREEE (reference sequence). V was cut by 7 bases and J by 2 bases, with 16 bases left in between. The CDR3 has 14 residues. The CDR3 region is CASVSRDGTYEQYF. Here the CDR3 DNA reads TGTGCCAGCGTTTCCCGTGACGGCACCTACGAGCAGTACTTC.

For this clonotype: It may be a read error: a sequence one base away is much more abundant. This chain joins TRBV7-6 and TRBJ2-5; D remains unclear. V gave up 4 bases and J gave up 2 bases, with 29 bases separating them. Per germline, CDR1 SGHVS and CDR2 FNYEAQ. This CDR3 has 20 residues. For the CDR3, the DNA is TGTGCCAGCAGCTCCAGGTCGACGGTAATACTGGGTACAGAGCAAGAGACCCAGTACTTC. Amino acids: CASSSRSTVILGTEQETQYF.

This clonotype was seen many times. J is TRBJ1-5 and V is TRBV11-2, with D hard to call. This CDR3 has 14 residues. Germline CDR1 and CDR2: SGHAT and FQNNGV. Trimming pared 5 bases from V and 2 bases from J, leaving 10 bases between. The CDR3 DNA is TGTGCCAGCAGCGCTGGCTGGGGCAATCAGCCCCAGCATTTT. It specifies CASSAGWGNQPQHF.

In its sample, this clonotype was seen many times. This rearrangement joins TRBV7-3 to TRBJ2-2, with D hard to call. Per germline, CDR1 SGHTA and CDR2 FQGTGA. This CDR3 is built from 13 residues. The ends were cut back, 5 bases at V and 6 bases at J, with 10 bases in the middle. DNA of the CDR3: TGTGCCAGCAGCCTGGACCTGGCCGGGGAGCTGTTTTTT. Translation: CASSLDLAGELFF.